Listed below are T cell receptor beta chains from one sample, sequenced in a study of identical twins. Each CDR3 protein is one row after TCRdb ran MiXCR on the 5' RACE reads. The sample consists of approximately 500,000 distinct CDR3 sequences, around 15% of them appearing once. A further study also used this sample, focusing on yellow fever vaccine responses in identical twins.

Sequencing used CD4+ T cells sorted from blood. These receptors all come from a young woman in good health. Each CDR3 is given with its conserved first and last residue. A D gene is named only where the DNA matches it firmly. Rows give clone size only sometimes, using once, few, many, or a class for an expanded clone.

>TRBV5-6|TRBJ2-3|15|NA|NA
CASSPYLPSTDTQYF
TGTGCCAGCAGCCCCTATCTCCCCAGCACAGATACGCAGTATTTT
>TRBV12-3/TRBV12-4|TRBJ1-4|14|few|NA
CASSFKGRTEKLFF
TGTGCCAGCAGTTTTAAGGGGAGGACGGAAAAACTGTTTTTT
>TRBV9|TRBJ2-3|15|few|TRBD2
CASSVGSGGQDTQYF
TGTGCCAGCAGCGTAGGAAGCGGGGGGCAAGATACGCAGTATTTT
>TRBV24-1|TRBJ2-4|12|NA|NA
CATSDQANIQYF
TGTGCCACCAGTGACCAGGCAAACATTCAGTACTTC
>TRBV29-1|TRBJ2-5|11|NA|TRBD1
CSTGQGETQYF
TGCAGCACTGGACAGGGAGAGACCCAGTACTTC
>TRBV6-9|TRBJ1-1|14|few|NA
CASTFGRGNTEAFF
TGTGCCAGCACCTTTGGACGGGGGAACACTGAAGCTTTCTTT
>TRBV10-3|TRBJ1-1|13|few|NA
CAISGTVNTEAFF
TGTGCCATCAGTGGGACAGTGAACACTGAAGCTTTCTTT
>TRBV3-1|TRBJ2-5|14|NA|TRBD1
CASSQLGTGETQYF
TGTGCCAGCAGCCAACTGGGGACAGGGGAGACCCAGTACTTC
>TRBV11-3|TRBJ2-1|15|NA|NA
CASSTRTGSYNEQFF
TGTGCCAGCAGCACCCGGACTGGCTCCTACAATGAGCAGTTCTTC
>TRBV12-3/TRBV12-4|TRBJ2-2|16|NA|TRBD2
CASSLGLAGTGGELFF
TGTGCCAGCAGTTTAGGGCTAGCGGGAACTGGCGGGGAGCTGTTTTTT
>TRBV10-2|TRBJ2-2|16|few|NA
CASTYPGPPNTGELFF
TGCGCCAGCACTTATCCGGGACCGCCGAACACCGGGGAGCTGTTTTTT
>TRBV15|TRBJ1-2|15|few|NA
CATSRGGSKNYGYTF
TGTGCCACCAGCAGAGGAGGGTCCAAGAACTATGGCTACACCTTC
>TRBV2|TRBJ2-2|14|few|NA
CASRGTTNTGELFF
TGTGCCAGCAGAGGGACAACGAACACCGGGGAGCTGTTTTTT
>TRBV6-1|TRBJ2-3|17|NA|TRBD2
CASRRTPAGEILDTQYF
TGTGCCAGCAGACGAACTCCAGCGGGAGAGATTCTAGATACGCAGTATTTT
>TRBV10-3|TRBJ2-1|16|NA|TRBD2
CAISGWTSGSRNEQFF
TGTGCCATCAGTGGCTGGACTAGCGGGAGTCGGAATGAGCAGTTCTTC
>TRBV24-1|TRBJ2-7|13|once|NA
CATSDQQLREQYF
TGTGCCACCAGTGACCAACAGTTGCGGGAGCAGTACTTC
>TRBV5-1|TRBJ2-1|16|once|NA
CASSLGPVSSYNEQFF
TGCGCCAGCAGCTTGGGGCCAGTTAGCTCCTACAATGAGCAGTTCTTC
>TRBV20-1|TRBJ2-2|14|NA|NA
CSARAQGSAGELFF
TGCAGTGCTAGGGCACAGGGATCGGCCGGGGAGCTGTTTTTT
>TRBV20-1|TRBJ1-1|12|NA|NA
CSAIGFNTEAFF
TGCAGTGCTATAGGGTTCAACACTGAAGCTTTCTTT
>TRBV3-1|TRBJ2-2|19|few|TRBD2
CASSQAVAGGRGYTGELFF
TGTGCCAGCAGCCAAGCGGTCGCGGGGGGGCGAGGATACACCGGGGAGCTGTTTTTT
>TRBV12-3/TRBV12-4|TRBJ1-5|14|NA|NA
CASSFSGSNQPQHF
TGTGCCAGCAGTTTTTCCGGGTCTAATCAGCCCCAGCATTTT
>TRBV24-1|TRBJ2-1|16|NA|TRBD2
CATSEFTSGRPNEQFF
TGTGCCACCAGTGAGTTTACTAGCGGGAGACCCAATGAGCAGTTCTTC
>TRBV12-3/TRBV12-4|TRBJ2-1|17|NA|NA
CASSSSVPTTPNNEQFF
NA
>TRBV2|TRBJ1-5|15|few|NA
CASSEPAYSNQPQHF
TGTGCCAGCAGTGAACCGGCATATAGCAATCAGCCCCAGCATTTT